The 11 T cell receptor beta chains listed next were all sequenced from one sample in a study of blood T cell repertoires in COVID-19. Produced via immunoSEQ multiplex PCR; TCRdb's table is partial and in-frame only. The table has a few hundred thousand clones, 88% seen once. Material: PBMCs or T cells enriched from blood (not recorded which). The receptors derive from a woman under 30 who had recovered from COVID-19.

The chain employs TRBV5-1 and TRBJ1-4; 9 positions match TRBD1. Germline V gives CDR1 SGHRS, CDR2 YFSETQ. V gave up 3 bases and J gave up 8 bases; unmatched junction bases: 5. This CDR3 spans 14 amino acids. The CDR3 sequence: CASSSGTGWEKLFF. CDR3 DNA: TGCGCCAGCAGCTCCGGGACAGGGTGGGAAAAACTGTTTTTT.

This chain connects TRBV5-1 to TRBJ1-1; D gene ambiguous. The CDR3 totals 16 residues. The V end was cut by 2 bases, the J end by 1 base, with 15 bases between. In germline, CDR1 is SGHRS, CDR2 YFSETQ. The CDR3 protein is CASSLTVARQNTEAFF. DNA for the CDR3: TGCGCCAGCAGCTTAACAGTCGCCCGACAGAACACTGAAGCTTTCTTT.

V and J are TRBV7-3 and TRBJ2-7; TRBD1 might be the D (6 bases). The V and J ends lost 2 bases and 4 bases respectively, with 9 bases between them. The CDR3 spans 13 residues. The germline V gene has CDR1 SGHTA and CDR2 FQGTGA. The CDR3 nucleotides read TGTGCCAGCAGCTTAGGGACACCGTACGAGCAGTACTTC. Protein: CASSLGTPYEQYF.

As to this clone: The identical CDR3 is also encoded by other nucleotide sequences in the sample. The V and J genes are TRBV9 and TRBJ2-3; D gene uncertain. With 2 bases removed from V and 2 bases from J, the gap between germline ends came to 3 bases. The germline gives CDR1 SGDLS, CDR2 YYNGEE. There are 12 residues in the CDR3. Here the CDR3 DNA reads TGTGCCAGCAGCGTGTACACAGATACGCAGTATTTT. The encoded protein is CASSVYTDTQYF. The full variable domain, with the rest looked up from reference TRBV9 and TRBJ2-3, is DSGVTQTPKHLITATGQRVTLRCSPRSGDLSVYWYQQSLDQGLQFLIQYYNGEERAKGNILERFSAQQFPDLHSELNLSSLELGDSALYFCASSVYTDTQYFGPGTRLTVL.

This rearrangement joins TRBV5-6 to TRBJ1-2; D is undetermined. This CDR3 spans 11 amino acids. Germline V lookup: CDR1 SGHDT, CDR2 YYEEEE. Between the trimmed V and J ends, which lost 4 bases and 11 bases, there was a span of 12 bases. In DNA form, the CDR3 reads TGTGCCAGCAGCGCGGGCCCGTGGTACACCTTC. Amino acid sequence: CASSAGPWYTF. The full variable domain, in which reference TRBV5-6 and TRBJ1-2 provide the parts outside the CDR3, is DAGVTQSPTHLIKTRGQQVTLRCSPKSGHDTVSWYQQALGQGPQFIFQYYEEEERQRGNFPDRFSGHQFPNYSSELNVNALLLGDSALYLCASSAGPWYTFGSGTRLTVV.

The chain is built from TRBV28 and TRBJ1-4, with D possibly TRBD1 on 6 matching bases. The CDR3 has 13 residues. CDR1 MDHEN and CDR2 SYDVKM come from the germline V gene. Trimming stripped 4 bases from V and 8 bases from J, with 11 bases between. Written as DNA, the CDR3 is TGTGCCAGCAGTTACAGGGAAGGGGAAAAACTGTTTTTT. Its translation: CASSYREGEKLFF.

The V call is TRBV6-6, the J call TRBJ1-1; D is undetermined. CDR3 length: 13 amino acids. The V end was cut by 4 bases, the J end by 1 base, with 7 bases between. Germline values: CDR1 MNHNY, CDR2 SVGAGI (reference sequence). The chain's CDR3 is CASSLHTNTEAFF. The DNA of the CDR3 is TGTGCCAGCAGTTTGCACACGAACACTGAAGCTTTCTTT.

The chain uses TRBV13 and TRBJ2-7, with 8 positions matching TRBD1. Looked up from germline, CDR1 is PRHDT and CDR2 is FYEKMQ (reference sequence). The CDR3 extends over 16 amino acids. The trim removed 1 base at V and 6 bases at J, leaving 11 bases unmatched. The CDR3 reads CASSLATGQGWIEQYF. CDR3 nucleotide sequence: TGTGCCAGCAGCTTAGCGACCGGACAGGGATGGATCGAGCAGTACTTC.

This chain uses TRBV4-3 with TRBJ1-5, with D unresolved. Per germline, CDR1 LGHNA and CDR2 YSLEER. Trimming left V 4 bases short and J 1 base short, with 17 bases between. This CDR3 is built from 17 residues. The CDR3 is CASSLPPGVGSNQPQHF. DNA of the CDR3: TGCGCCAGCAGCCTACCGCCCGGGGTGGGAAGCAATCAGCCCCAGCATTTT.

This chain uses TRBV11-2 with TRBJ1-5; D ambiguous. From germline, CDR1 is SGHAT and CDR2 FQNNGV. Trimming took off 4 bases at V and 6 bases at J, with 13 bases between the two ends. The CDR3 extends over 14 amino acids. DNA of the CDR3: TGTGCCAGCAGCTCTAAGACCCGGGGTCAGCCCCAGCATTTT. Its translation: CASSSKTRGQPQHF.

This clone appeared a single time. The chain recombines TRBV4-1 with TRBJ1-6, with D possibly being TRBD1 (6 bases). Germline CDR1 is MGHRA and CDR2 is YSYEKL. V gave up 3 bases and J gave up 9 bases, with 18 bases separating them. The CDR3 is 16 residues long. The CDR3 is CASSQGTPPSSSPLHF. CDR3 nucleotides: TGCGCCAGCAGCCAGGGGACACCTCCCTCGAGTTCACCCCTCCACTTT.